Listed below are T cell receptor beta chains from one sample, sequenced in a study of CD8+CD57+ T cells in acquired aplastic anemia. Via MiXCR, TCRdb re-called the reads, giving one row per CDR3 protein. This sample carries 400,000 to 500,000 distinct CDR3 sequences, about two thirds of them seen once, and the ten largest clones take around 4%. Sequenced input: sorted CD4+, CD8+, or CD8+CD57+ T cells (not recorded which) from PBMCs. Receptors were obtained from a human donor in good health, serving as a control. CDR3s include the opening cysteine and the closing phenylalanine or tryptophan. D genes are given only for firm matches. Clone size is shown for a subset of rows, as once, few, many or a class of expanded clone.

J | size | D | V | length | DNA | CDR3
TRBJ2-6 | many | . | TRBV19 | 15 | TGTGCCAGTAGTGATCGGGGGCGCGGGGCCAACGTCCTGACTTTC | CASSDRGRGANVLTF
TRBJ2-5 | many | . | TRBV20-1 | 14 | TGCAGTGCTAGAGAGCAGGGGGGCCCAGAGACCCAGTACTTC | CSAREQGGPETQYF
TRBJ2-1 | . | . | TRBV7-2 | 10 | TGTGCCAGCAGCTTAGCGGGGGGGTTCTTC | CASSLAGGFF
TRBJ2-3 | . | . | TRBV6-4 | 16 | TGTGCCAGCAGTGACGCCAGGGATGGGGGCACAGATACGCAGTATTTT | CASSDARDGGTDTQYF
TRBJ2-3 | . | . | TRBV12-3/TRBV12-4 | 16 | TGTGCCAGCAGGGTAGCGCTCGCGGGGGCCCGGTATACGCAGTATTTT | CASRVALAGARYTQYF
TRBJ1-1 | . | . | TRBV20-1 | 11 | TGCAGTGCGTCGACAGGCTCCGAAGCTTTCTTT | CSASTGSEAFF
TRBJ2-7 | . | . | TRBV2 | 13 | TGTGCCAGCTACAAATGGGGGTCCTCCGAGCAGTACTTC | CASYKWGSSEQYF
TRBJ1-5 | . | TRBD1 | TRBV6-1 | 15 | TGTGCCATCAGGCTACGACAGGGCCGAAGCCAGCCCCAGCATTTT | CAIRLRQGRSQPQHF
TRBJ2-3 | once | . | TRBV7-9 | 14 | TGTGCCAGCAGCTTAGCATCCTACGAGCAGTACCTCGAGTTT | CASSLASYEQYLEF
TRBJ1-5 | once | . | TRBV20-1 | 13 | TGCAGTGCAGGGGACCGCTCATATCGGCCCCAGCATTTT | CSAGDRSYRPQHF
TRBJ1-2 | . | . | TRBV7-2 | 14 | TGTGCCATCAGCGAAGCCGACAGGAACTATGGCTACACCTTC | CAISEADRNYGYTF
TRBJ2-7 | . | . | TRBV20-1 | 16 | TGCAGCGCTCGGACAGTCATTACCGGCGCCTACTACGAGCAGTACTTC | CSARTVITGAYYEQYF
TRBJ2-7 | . | . | TRBV7-3 | 13 | TGTGCCAGCAGCATGGCAGGGGGGACCGAGCAGTACTTC | CASSMAGGTEQYF
TRBJ1-2 | once | TRBD1 | TRBV7-3 | 14 | TGTGCCAGCAGCATAGACAGGGATGGCTATGGCTACACCTTC | CASSIDRDGYGYTF
TRBJ2-7 | once | . | TRBV9 | 15 | TGTGCCAGCAGCAGAGGTCCACTAAGTGGCTACACCTGGTACTTC | CASSRGPLSGYTWYF
TRBJ2-3 | . | TRBD2 | TRBV24-1 | 16 | TGTGCCACCAGTGATCTCGGGGGGACCAGCACAGATACGCAGTATTTT | CATSDLGGTSTDTQYF
TRBJ2-3 | . | TRBD2 | TRBV7-2 | 19 | TGTGCCAGCAGCTTAGTCACCGGGGCTAGCGGGGGTGCAACAGATACGCAGTATTTT | CASSLVTGASGGATDTQYF
TRBJ1-2 | . | TRBD1 | TRBV4-3 | 17 | TGCGCCAGCAGTGAGTCGTTGGGAACCGGGACAGGGATCGGCTACACCTTC | CASSESLGTGTGIGYTF
TRBJ1-6 | . | TRBD1 | TRBV7-3 | 16 | TGTGCCAGCAGCCCGCAGGGGGGAAGGCTTAGTTCACCCCTCCACTTT | CASSPQGGRLSSPLHF
TRBJ2-5 | . | TRBD2 | TRBV12-3/TRBV12-4 | 15 | TGTGCCAGCAGATCGGGACTAGCCGCTCAAGAGACCCAGTACTTC | CASRSGLAAQETQYF
TRBJ2-3 | . | TRBD1 | TRBV12-3/TRBV12-4 | 14 | TGTGCCAACAGAAAGGGGGCAGGCATAGATACGCAGTATTTT | CANRKGAGIDTQYF
TRBJ1-1 | . | . | TRBV14 | 13 | TGTGCCAGCAGCCAAGATCAGCGTCAGCAAGAGACCTTT | CASSQDQRQQETF
TRBJ2-7 | . | TRBD1 | TRBV10-3 | 13 | TGTGCCAGCAGAGGGGGCAGCACAGATGAGCAGTACTTC | CASRGGSTDEQYF
TRBJ2-5 | . | . | TRBV7-2 | 16 | TGTGCCAGCAGCTTAGTTGAGGGTTGGGGCAGAGCTCCTCAGTACTTC | CASSLVEGWGRAPQYF
TRBJ2-7 | many | . | TRBV6-6 | 15 | TGTGCCAGCAGTTCCAGTCTACAGGGTATGCACGAGCAGTACTTC | CASSSSLQGMHEQYF
TRBJ1-5 | . | . | TRBV7-3 | 15 | TGTGCCAGCAGCACGGAGGGGGGTGGTAAGCCCCAGCAGCATTTT | CASSTEGGGKPQQHF
TRBJ2-2 | once | . | TRBV20-1 | 13 | TGCAGTGCTAGGGAACAGGCGGGCGGGAAGCTGTTTTTT | CSAREQAGGKLFF
TRBJ2-7 | . | . | TRBV15 | 14 | TGTGCCACCAGTCGGACGGCGCATAATTACCCGCAGTATTTC | CATSRTAHNYPQYF
TRBJ2-2 | . | . | TRBV15 | 14 | TGTGCCACCAGGCGGGACACTAGCACCGGTGACCAGTTTTTT | CATRRDTSTGDQFF
TRBJ2-7 | . | TRBD2 | TRBV24-1 | 15 | TGTGCCACCACCGCTGCGACTAGCGTTATCTACAAGCAGTACTTC | CATTAATSVIYKQYF
TRBJ1-2 | . | TRBD1 | TRBV7-2 | 16 | TGTGCCAGCAGCGAAGCGGGACAGGGCGTTGGGGAAGGCTACACCTTC | CASSEAGQGVGEGYTF
TRBJ1-2 | . | . | TRBV10-3 | 15 | TGTGCCATCAGTGAGTCTGGGGGGGCTGACTTTGGCTACACTTTC | CAISESGGADFGYTF
TRBJ1-4 | . | . | TRBV9 | 16 | TGTGCCAGCAGCGTTGGGGGAGGGGGGGCTAACGTCCAACTGTTTTTT | CASSVGGGGANVQLFF
TRBJ1-1 | many | TRBD1 | TRBV5-1 | 18 | TGCGCCAGCAGCAGATTCGGGACAGGAAGGAACATGAACACTGAAGCTTTCTTT | CASSRFGTGRNMNTEAFF
TRBJ2-2 | . | . | TRBV3-1 | 10 | TGTGCCAACCCGCCCGGGGAGCTGTTTTTT | CANPPGELFF
TRBJ1-2 | . | . | TRBV19 | 12 | TGTGCCAGTAGCCTACGGACTAGCGGTTACACCTTC | CASSLRTSGYTF
TRBJ1-5 | many | . | TRBV10-1 | 16 | TGCGCCAGCAGTCAATTAACAGGGAAGGGGGTGAGGCCCCAGCATTTT | CASSQLTGKGVRPQHF
TRBJ1-4 | . | . | TRBV9 | 14 | TGTGCCAGCAGCGTAGCGGGAAAGAATGAAAAACTGTTTTTT | CASSVAGKNEKLFF